This T cell receptor (beta chain) was profiled in a study of cytomegalovirus exposure and HLA in healthy donors. This CDR3 has 13 residues. J lost 6 bases, V lost 4 bases, and 3 bases had no gene match. In germline, CDR1 is SGDLS, CDR2 YYNGEE. The study, taken as a whole, reports: The productive fraction for most TCR beta V segments was about 90% or about 30% in an earlier analysis.

Turning to this clone: Its antigen remains unidentified.

Both 60 Vbeta primers and 13 Jbeta primers went into the PCR. The assay was immunoSEQ multiplex PCR, and TCRdb's table has in-frame clones only and misses some. This sample's table reports over 75,000 clones. The rearrangement links TRBV9 to TRBJ2-7; TRBD1 matches at 11 bases. The sequencing sample was made of PBMCs. The source of this sequence is a girl aged 10-17 years in good health and CMV-seropositive. CDR3 residues: CASSIGTGGEQYF. DNA of the CDR3: TGTGCCAGCAGCATCGGGACAGGGGGCGAGCAGTACTTC.